The 26 T cell receptor beta chains reported below all come from one sample, sequenced in a study of glioma-infiltrating T cells after dendritic cell vaccination (dated by TCRdb to about 2016). Receptors were amplified or captured by the immunoSEQ multiplex PCR assay. TCRdb holds this immuneACCESS table with in-frame rearrangements only. Some clones are missing; in checked studies, unresolved V genes explain under half, and the rest has no known cause. The sample table records tens of thousands of clones; roughly 85% of these occur just once. About 8.5% of the sample lies in the top ten. Interpreted using the paper, the time point label stands for: after dendritic cell vaccination, including at tumor progression/relapse. This material consisted of blood, taken after dendritic cell vaccination. All receptors come from a human donor with glioblastoma.

This clone was detected a few times. J is TRBJ1-2 and V is TRBV7-2; 7 bases map to TRBD1. The germline V gene encodes CDR1 SGHTA and CDR2 FQGNSA. V shed 4 bases, J shed 5 bases, and the junction held 7 bases outside the gene matches. This CDR3 is 14 amino acids long. The CDR3 protein is CASSSAGTEYGYTF. The CDR3 nucleotides read TGTGCCAGCAGCTCCGCCGGGACAGAATATGGCTACACCTTC.

This clone was counted only a few times. V gene TRBV28 combines with J gene TRBJ1-3, with 7 nucleotides matching TRBD1. Germline V CDR1 and CDR2: MDHEN, SYDVKM. After removal of 5 bases from V and 0 bases from J, the junction contained 1 base not matched to a gene. This CDR3 region has 14 residues. CDR3 coding DNA: TGTGCCAGCAGTGCAGGGGGCTCTGGAAACACCATATATTTT. Encoded protein: CASSAGGSGNTIYF.

The chain uses TRBV7-2 and TRBJ2-6; TRBD2 might be the D (6 bases). CDR1 is SGHTA, CDR2 FQGNSA, per germline. The CDR3 is made up of 16 amino acids. V lost 8 bases to trimming and J lost 0 bases, with 14 bases between them. For the CDR3, the DNA is TGTGCCAGCTTGGCTAGCGTACTCTCTGGGGCCAACGTCCTGACTTTC. It translates to CASLASVLSGANVLTF.

V usage is TRBV4-1 and J usage is TRBJ2-7; D uncertain. Germline CDR1 is MGHRA and CDR2 is YSYEKL. V lost 1 base, J lost 4 bases, and 8 bases lay in between. The CDR3 is 13 amino acids. CDR3 coding DNA: TGCGCCAGCAGCCAAGGCGGAACTTACGAGCAGTACTTC. It specifies CASSQGGTYEQYF.

This chain uses TRBV6-1 with TRBJ2-7; possibly TRBD1 for D (5 bases). Trimming shortened V by 2 bases and J by 6 bases, and 8 bases separated the two germline ends. The CDR3 length is 12 residues. Germline V lookup: CDR1 MNHNS, CDR2 SASEGT. CDR3 protein: CASSEQGSEQYF. Here the CDR3 DNA reads TGTGCCAGCAGTGAACAGGGCTCCGAGCAGTACTTC.

This clone was picked up a small number of times. This rearrangement joins TRBV6-4 to TRBJ2-1; 9 bases agree with TRBD2. The V and J ends lost 5 bases and 0 bases, in that order; junction bases with no gene match: 2. This CDR3 is 15 amino acids long. Per the germline V gene, CDR1 is MRHNA and CDR2 is SNTAGT. CDR3 residues: CASSPAGGSYNEQFF. The DNA of the CDR3 is TGTGCCAGCAGTCCAGCGGGAGGCTCCTACAATGAGCAGTTCTTC.

The chain uses TRBV29-1 and TRBJ2-1; D uncertain. Trimming shortened V by 1 base and J by 4 bases, and 14 bases separated the two germline ends. Germline loops: CDR1 SQVTM, CDR2 ANQGSEA. The CDR3 is made up of 15 amino acids. CDR3 DNA sequence: TGCAGCGTTGAAGGGCTAGGAGAACCTTACAATGAGCAGTTCTTC. Amino acids: CSVEGLGEPYNEQFF.

There are a few counts of this clone. The chain carries TRBV7-9 and TRBJ2-1; TRBD1 matches 7 bases. The V gene's germline CDR1 is SEHNR and CDR2 FQNEAQ (reference sequence). Germline trimming cut 5 bases from V and 0 bases from J; bases unmatched to any gene: 7. The CDR3 runs to 16 residues. CDR3 sequence reads: CASSGTQGHSYNEQFF. The CDR3, as DNA: TGTGCCAGCAGCGGAACACAGGGGCACTCCTACAATGAGCAGTTCTTC. Drawing the rest from reference TRBV7-9 and TRBJ2-1, the complete variable domain is DTGVSQNPRHKITKRGQNVTFRCDPISEHNRLYWYRQTLGQGPEFLTYFQNEAQLEKSRLLSDRFSAERPKGSFSTLEIQRTEQGDSAMYLCASSGTQGHSYNEQFFGPGTRLTVL.

V and J are TRBV6-5 and TRBJ2-5, with D perhaps matching TRBD2 (5 bases). The CDR3 runs 14 residues. Per germline, CDR1 MNHEY and CDR2 SVGAGI. V gave up 5 bases and J gave up 2 bases, with 12 bases separating them. The CDR3 DNA reads TGTGCCAGCAGTGATGGAGGACGACAAGAGACCCAGTACTTC. It codes for CASSDGGRQETQYF.

J is TRBJ2-7 and V is TRBV27; 8 nucleotides align to TRBD1. Germline V gene sequence: CDR1 MNHEY, CDR2 SMNVEV (reference sequence). Trimming took 5 bases from V and 3 from J; bases not matched to a gene: 15. This CDR3 has 17 amino acids. CDR3 amino acids: CASSLRTGTPIIYEQYF. For the CDR3, the DNA is TGTGCCAGCAGTCTCCGGACAGGGACACCGATAATCTACGAGCAGTACTTC.

This clone was counted at least ten times. The V and J genes are TRBV13 and TRBJ2-7; the D is unclear. The CDR3 runs to 15 residues. V lost 5 bases to trimming and J lost 2 bases, with 16 bases between them. Germline CDR1 PRHDT, CDR2 FYEKMQ (reference sequence). The CDR3 region is CASSVQSFVPYEQYF. The CDR3 DNA reads TGTGCCAGCAGCGTACAGTCTTTCGTCCCCTACGAGCAGTACTTC. Full variable domain (remainder filled in from reference TRBV13 and TRBJ2-7): AAGVIQSPRHLIKEKRETATLKCYPIPRHDTVYWYQQGPGQDPQFLISFYEKMQSDKGSIPDRFSAQQFSDYHSELNMSSLELGDSALYFCASSVQSFVPYEQYFGPGTRLTVT.

The rearrangement uses TRBV7-9 and TRBJ2-7; 10 bases agree with TRBD2. CDR3 length: 15 residues. The germline CDR1 and CDR2 sequences are SEHNR and FQNEAQ (reference sequence). V trimming: 1 base; J trimming: 6 bases; junction bases outside the gene matches: 6. As DNA, the CDR3 is TGTGCCAGCAGCTTAGTTCTAGCGGGAGTAGCCGAGCAGTACTTC. This sequence encodes CASSLVLAGVAEQYF.

This clone was observed a single time. V and J are TRBV6-5 and TRBJ1-3, with 7 bases fitting TRBD1. The CDR3 spans 16 residues. V lost 0 bases, J lost 4 bases, and 6 bases stayed unmatched. The germline CDR1 and CDR2 sequences are MNHEY and SVGAGI. CDR3 sequence reads: CASSYSSTGAGNTIYF. CDR3 in DNA: TGTGCCAGCAGTTACTCGAGTACAGGGGCAGGAAACACCATATATTTT.

The chain links TRBV27 to TRBJ2-7; 10 bases are shared with TRBD1. CDR1 is MNHEY and CDR2 is SMNVEV in the germline V gene (reference sequence). The CDR3 contains 15 residues. V shed 3 bases, J shed 6 bases, and the junction held 8 bases outside the gene matches. The CDR3 region is CASSLGGQGISEQYF. The CDR3 DNA reads TGTGCCAGCAGTTTGGGGGGACAGGGGATTTCCGAGCAGTACTTC.

This clone was found many times. The chain couples TRBV14 to TRBJ2-7, with unresolved D. V was shortened by 0 bases and J by 0 bases, with 9 bases between the two germline ends. Germline CDR1 reads SGHDN; CDR2 reads FVKESK. This CDR3 is 15 amino acids long. The DNA for the CDR3 is TGTGCCAGCAGCCAAGAGCCAGGCCTCTCCTACGAGCAGTACTTC. Translating it yields CASSQEPGLSYEQYF.

This clone was seen only a few times. This chain uses TRBV11-2 with TRBJ2-7; the D is unclear. Trimming took 1 base from V and 2 from J, leaving 9 bases between them. Germline CDR1 SGHAT, CDR2 FQNNGV. The CDR3 totals 14 residues. CDR3 sequence: CASSLVANPYEQYF. CDR3 nucleotides: TGTGCCAGCAGCTTAGTGGCCAATCCCTACGAGCAGTACTTC.

The rearrangement joins TRBV7-9 to TRBJ2-7, with D uncertain. The CDR3 consists of 13 residues. Germline CDR1 is SEHNR and CDR2 is FQNEAQ (reference sequence). Trimming took 5 bases from V and 4 from J, leaving 12 bases between them. The CDR3: CASSPTNIYEQYF. In DNA, the CDR3 is TGTGCCAGCAGCCCGACAAACATATACGAGCAGTACTTC.

This clone was found a few times. The chain recombines TRBV29-1 with TRBJ2-7; D is unclear. The length of the CDR3 is 11 residues. V gave up 1 base and J gave up 10 bases, with 11 bases separating them. The germline CDR1 and CDR2 sequences are SQVTM and ANQGSEA. The CDR3 region has the DNA TGCAGCGTTGAAGCTAAAACCGTACAGTACTTC. It encodes CSVEAKTVQYF.

This clone was seen a single time. The chain couples TRBV9 to TRBJ2-5, with 7 bases fitting TRBD2. The J segment lost 5 bases and the V segment lost 2 bases, leaving 3 bases of the junction unmatched. Germline CDR1 and CDR2: SGDLS and YYNGEE. CDR3 size: 13 residues. CDR3 region: CASSVGGWETQYF. DNA of the CDR3: TGTGCCAGCAGCGTCGGGGGGTGGGAGACCCAGTACTTC. The variable domain in full, with the rest retrieved from reference TRBV9 and TRBJ2-5, is DSGVTQTPKHLITATGQRVTLRCSPRSGDLSVYWYQQSLDQGLQFLIQYYNGEERAKGNILERFSAQQFPDLHSELNLSSLELGDSALYFCASSVGGWETQYFGPGTRLLVL.

The chain carries TRBV6-5 and TRBJ1-2; possibly TRBD1 for D (6 bases). The CDR3 loop spans 16 amino acids. Germline V CDR1 and CDR2: MNHEY, SVGAGI. V was cut by 5 bases and J by 0 bases, with 16 bases left in between. CDR3 DNA sequence: TGTGCCAGCAGTCACTGGGGGCAGGCCCCTAACTATGGCTACACCTTC. Amino acid sequence: CASSHWGQAPNYGYTF.

The CDR3 protein is CASSLAGETYEQYF. DNA of the CDR3: TGTGCCAGTAGTCTAGCGGGGGAGACCTACGAGCAGTACTTC. The chain is built from TRBV19 and TRBJ2-7; 10 bases line up with TRBD2. The junction had 3 bases not matched to a gene; V was cut back by 5 bases and J by 2 bases. Germline V gives CDR1 LNHDA, CDR2 SQIVND (reference sequence). The CDR3 covers 14 residues.

This chain joins TRBV5-1 and TRBJ2-5, with 7 bases identical to TRBD2. The CDR3 runs 14 residues. With V trimmed by 4 bases and J by 5 bases, 8 bases remained unmatched. Germline V gene sequence: CDR1 SGHRS, CDR2 YFSETQ. CDR3 DNA: TGCGCCAGCAGCAGGTCGAAGGGAGGGGAGACCCAGTACTTC. It encodes CASSRSKGGETQYF.

The gene calls are TRBV6-6 and TRBJ1-3; the D is unclear. V lost 6 bases and J 1 base, leaving 10 bases between the germline ends. This CDR3 has 14 amino acids. From germline, CDR1 is MNHNY and CDR2 SVGAGI (reference sequence). CDR3 nucleotide sequence: TGTGCCAGCAGGTCCAGTGATTCTGGAAACACCATATATTTT. Translating it yields CASRSSDSGNTIYF.

The V and J genes are TRBV7-9 and TRBJ1-4; D ambiguous. Trimming shortened V by 0 bases and J by 0 bases, and 5 bases separated the two germline ends. The CDR3 spans 15 residues. Germline CDR1 reads SEHNR; CDR2 reads FQNEAQ (reference sequence). The CDR3 bases are TGTGCCAGCAGCTTAGCATCGTCAACTAATGAAAAACTGTTTTTT. Translated, it gives CASSLASSTNEKLFF.

J is TRBJ1-5 and V is TRBV5-5; TRBD1 is a possible D gene (5 bases). Trimming took off 4 bases at V and 1 base at J, with 9 bases between the two ends. Looked up from germline, CDR1 is SGHKS and CDR2 is YYEKEE (reference sequence). The CDR3 consists of 14 residues. Here the CDR3 DNA reads TGTGCCAGCAGCACCCAGGGCAGCAATCAGCCCCAGCATTTT. Protein: CASSTQGSNQPQHF.

The CDR3: CASSLEQQGLYNEQFF. DNA of the CDR3: TGTGCCAGCAGCTTGGAGCAACAGGGGCTATACAATGAGCAGTTCTTC. The V gene is TRBV5-6, the J gene TRBJ2-1; 7 bases are a match to TRBD1. Per the germline V gene, CDR1 is SGHDT and CDR2 is YYEEEE. After removal of 0 bases from V and 4 bases from J, the junction contained 7 bases not matched to a gene. CDR3 size: 16 residues.